These 27 T cell receptor beta chains came from one sample sequenced in a study of blood T cell repertoires in COVID-19. Sequencing was performed with immunoSEQ multiplex PCR; in TCRdb, only in-frame clones are kept and a portion is missing. Of about 190,000 clones detected, under 90% appear once; the ten largest clones hold 13% to 15%. The specimen was peripheral blood. These receptors originate from a man between 25 and 39 years old with active or convalescent COVID-19.

The chain links TRBV5-1 to TRBJ2-2; D is possibly TRBD1 (6 bases). The CDR3 totals 14 residues. The germline V gene has CDR1 SGHRS and CDR2 YFSETQ. Trimming shortened V by 5 bases and J by 0 bases, and 8 bases separated the two germline ends. CDR3 bases: TGCGCCAGCAGAGGGGGTTCGAACACCGGGGAGCTGTTTTTT. Translation gives CASRGGSNTGELFF.

This chain connects TRBV12-3 or TRBV12-4 to TRBJ1-4, with D perhaps matching TRBD1 (5 bases). V lost 2 bases, J lost 16 bases, and 14 bases lay in between. This CDR3 comprises 12 residues. The CDR3 loop is CASSLPPGTPFF. For the CDR3, the DNA is TGTGCCAGCAGTTTACCTCCCGGGACTCCGTTTTTT.

The CDR3 loop is CAITDGQGHSPLHF. As DNA, the CDR3 is TGTGCCATCACCGATGGACAGGGTCATTCACCCCTCCACTTT. V usage is TRBV10-3 and J usage is TRBJ1-6; 8 bases line up with TRBD1. The V segment lost 7 bases and the J segment 8 bases; nucleotides outside the gene matches: 7. The CDR3 spans 14 residues. Germline CDR1 and CDR2: ENHRY and SYGVKD.

About this clone itself: The germline gene is not matched at one end of the junction; a read error may be the cause. The V and J genes are TRBV9 and TRBJ2-4, with D maybe TRBD1 (6 bases). Per germline, CDR1 SGDLS and CDR2 YYNGEE. The CDR3 runs to 16 residues. Here the CDR3 reads CASSVGTQGAKNIQYF. In nucleotides, the CDR3 is TGTGCCAGTAGCGTCGGCACGCAGGGGGCCAAAAACATTCAGTACTTC.

This chain links TRBV27 with TRBJ2-2, with a weak D call TRBD1 (6 bases). Per germline, CDR1 MNHEY and CDR2 SMNVEV (reference sequence). The V gene lost 2 bases and the J gene lost 6 bases, with 22 bases spanning the gap. This CDR3 contains 18 residues. DNA for the CDR3: TGTGCCAGCAGTTTAATACCTCCGGGCAGGGGAAGGGCCGGGGAGCTGTTTTTT. Protein: CASSLIPPGRGRAGELFF.

This clone was observed a single time. The chain couples TRBV9 to TRBJ2-2; no definite D call. Looked up from germline, CDR1 is SGDLS and CDR2 is YYNGEE. The CDR3 length is 17 residues. Trimming removed 3 bases from V and 0 bases from J, with 15 bases in between. The chain's CDR3 is CASSESSIHANTGELFF. The CDR3 region has the DNA TGTGCCAGCAGCGAGTCCTCCATACACGCGAACACCGGGGAGCTGTTTTTT.

The chain is built from TRBV12-3 or TRBV12-4 and TRBJ1-2; D ambiguous. The CDR3 runs 13 residues. Trimming left V 5 bases short and J 4 bases short, with 11 bases between. CDR3 protein: CASSPGSIYGYTF. As DNA, the CDR3 is TGTGCCAGCAGTCCCGGTAGTATCTATGGCTACACCTTC.

The rearrangement joins TRBV28 to TRBJ2-5, with 13 positions matching TRBD2. Germline CDR1 MDHEN, CDR2 SYDVKM. The CDR3 runs to 17 residues. V was pared by 5 bases and J by 3 bases, with 9 bases of the junction left unmatched. In DNA form, the CDR3 reads TGTGCCAGCAGTAGATCCGGGACTAGCGGGGAGAAAGAGACCCAGTACTTC. Amino acid sequence: CASSRSGTSGEKETQYF.

At least ten counts were recorded for this clone. The chain has TRBV7-6 and TRBJ1-5; 9 positions match TRBD1. The CDR3 is 15 residues long. Germline trimming cut 1 base from V and 2 bases from J; bases unmatched to any gene: 0. The germline V gene has CDR1 SGHVS and CDR2 FNYEAQ. Written as DNA, the CDR3 is TGTGCCAGCAGCTTAGGGACAGGGGGCAATCAGCCCCAGCATTTT. This sequence encodes CASSLGTGGNQPQHF.

This chain joins TRBV5-1 and TRBJ2-7; TRBD1 is a possible D gene (6 bases). The V and J ends lost 4 bases and 6 bases respectively, with 11 bases between them. The germline V gene has CDR1 SGHRS and CDR2 YFSETQ. The CDR3 has 12 residues. CDR3 DNA: TGCGCCAGCAGCCTAGGGGGACGCGAGCAGTACTTC. Its translation: CASSLGGREQYF.

The rearrangement uses TRBV3-1 (or the pseudogene TRBV3-2) and TRBJ2-1; 12 bases align to TRBD2. CDR1 and CDR2 from the germline V gene are LGHDT and YNNKEL (reference sequence). V shed 5 bases, J shed 3 bases, and the junction held 5 bases outside the gene matches. The CDR3 has 16 amino acids. The CDR3 DNA is TGTGCCAGCAGCTCCTGGACTAGCGGGGACTACAATGAGCAGTTCTTC. Protein product: CASSSWTSGDYNEQFF.

The genes are TRBV3-1 (or the pseudogene TRBV3-2) and TRBJ1-6, with 8 bases fitting TRBD1. J gave up 3 bases and V 0 bases, and 4 bases lay outside the gene matches. Germline CDR1 and CDR2: LGHDT and YNNKEL (reference sequence). The CDR3 covers 17 residues. CDR3 amino acids: CASSQERGQGYNSPLHF. The CDR3 DNA sequence: TGTGCCAGCAGCCAAGAGCGTGGACAGGGCTATAATTCACCCCTCCACTTT.

This clone was recorded once. The chain uses TRBV6-5 and TRBJ2-3; possibly TRBD2 for D (6 bases). Trimming left V 6 bases short and J 4 bases short, with 8 bases between. Looked up from germline, CDR1 is MNHEY and CDR2 is SVGAGI. This CDR3 is 12 amino acids long. The DNA of the CDR3 is TGTGCCAGCAGGGCGGGGTCAGATACGCAGTATTTT. It translates to CASRAGSDTQYF.

The chain couples TRBV9 to TRBJ1-3, with a possible D match to TRBD1 (5 bases). CDR3 length: 15 residues. The germline gives CDR1 SGDLS, CDR2 YYNGEE. V lost 4 bases and J lost 2, with 13 bases in between. CDR3 protein: CASSPGAGAGNTIYF. CDR3 DNA sequence: TGTGCCAGCAGCCCTGGGGCAGGTGCTGGAAACACCATATATTTT.

The gene calls are TRBV3-1 (or the pseudogene TRBV3-2) and TRBJ1-1; TRBD1 aligns across 7 bases. The CDR3 is made up of 13 amino acids. Per germline, CDR1 LGHDT and CDR2 YNNKEL (reference sequence). Losses at the gene ends were 1 base for V and 7 bases for J; bases not matched to a gene: 3. The CDR3 region has the DNA TGTGCCAGCAGCCAAGCCGGGACAGTTGAAGCTTTCTTT. Translated: CASSQAGTVEAFF.

The CDR3 loop is CASSIVSAGDHGYTF. CDR3 in DNA: TGTGCCAGTAGTATAGTCTCCGCAGGGGATCATGGCTACACCTTC. The V gene is TRBV19, the J gene TRBJ1-2; D might be TRBD1 (6 bases). The CDR3 loop spans 15 amino acids. Germline V gene lookup returns CDR1 LNHDA and CDR2 SQIVND (reference sequence). V was pared by 1 base and J by 6 bases, with 15 bases between.

The V and J genes are TRBV19 and TRBJ1-4; 8 bases are a match to TRBD1. The germline gives CDR1 LNHDA, CDR2 SQIVND (reference sequence). The CDR3 loop spans 13 amino acids. After removal of 5 bases from V and 12 bases from J, the junction contained 8 bases not matched to a gene. CDR3 in amino acids: CASSEGQARELFF. DNA of the CDR3: TGTGCCAGTAGTGAGGGACAGGCTCGGGAACTGTTTTTT.

V is TRBV6-5 and J is TRBJ2-1, with 9 bases identical to TRBD1. The V and J ends lost 3 bases and 8 bases, in that order; junction bases with no gene match: 8. CDR3 length: 15 amino acids. Germline assignment: CDR1 MNHEY and CDR2 SVGAGI. As DNA, the CDR3 is TGTGCCAGCAGTTATTCTGGGACAGGGACAGATGAGCAGTTCTTC. The encoded protein is CASSYSGTGTDEQFF.

This chain links TRBV9 with TRBJ2-2; perhaps TRBD1 as D (5 bases). The V gene lost 4 bases and the J gene lost 9 bases, with 22 bases spanning the gap. The CDR3 is 16 residues long. Per the germline V gene, CDR1 is SGDLS and CDR2 is YYNGEE. This chain's CDR3 is CASSPTKGQSLRELFF. The CDR3 DNA reads TGTGCCAGCAGCCCAACTAAGGGGCAAAGCCTCCGGGAGCTGTTTTTT. The variable domain in full, with the rest retrieved from reference TRBV9 and TRBJ2-2, is DSGVTQTPKHLITATGQRVTLRCSPRSGDLSVYWYQQSLDQGLQFLIQYYNGEERAKGNILERFSAQQFPDLHSELNLSSLELGDSALYFCASSPTKGQSLRELFFGEGSRLTVL.

This clone occurred a few times. The V and J genes are TRBV9 and TRBJ1-2, with D hard to call. V was shortened by 0 bases and J by 0 bases, with 18 bases between the two germline ends. The CDR3 loop spans 18 amino acids. The germline gives CDR1 SGDLS, CDR2 YYNGEE. This chain's CDR3 is CASSVASVPNKANYGYTF. The CDR3 DNA sequence: TGTGCCAGCAGCGTAGCTAGCGTACCGAACAAAGCTAACTATGGCTACACCTTC.

The chain joins TRBV6-6 to TRBJ1-2; D unresolved. The ends were cut back, 7 bases at V and 0 bases at J, with 15 bases in the middle. The CDR3 consists of 15 residues. Germline assignment: CDR1 MNHNY and CDR2 SVGAGI (reference sequence). In DNA form, the CDR3 reads TGTGCCAGCACTCTCCCTCAGGAGGCTAACTATGGCTACACCTTC. It yields the protein CASTLPQEANYGYTF.

This chain connects TRBV9 to TRBJ2-1, with 10 bases identical to TRBD1. The CDR3 runs to 14 residues. J gave up 13 bases and V 0 bases, and 7 bases lay outside the gene matches. CDR1 is SGDLS and CDR2 is YYNGEE in the germline V gene. The CDR3 loop is CASSVGGTGDFQFF. In DNA, the CDR3 is TGTGCCAGCAGCGTAGGAGGGACAGGGGACTTTCAGTTCTTC.

J is TRBJ2-1 and V is TRBV7-8; 9 bases align to TRBD2. Germline V gene lookup returns CDR1 SGHVS and CDR2 FQNEAQ. This CDR3 has 15 amino acids. J lost 3 bases, V lost 2 bases, and 2 bases had no gene match. The CDR3 loop reads CASSLSGGIYNEQFF. DNA for the CDR3: TGTGCCAGCAGCTTAAGCGGGGGGATCTACAATGAGCAGTTCTTC.

The gene calls are TRBV19 and TRBJ1-2; 7 bases are a match to TRBD1. V shed 11 bases, J shed 3 bases, and the junction held 6 bases outside the gene matches. The CDR3 consists of 12 residues. Germline CDR1 LNHDA, CDR2 SQIVND (reference sequence). The CDR3 reads CAGRGTDYGYTF. The DNA of the CDR3 is TGTGCCGGTCGCGGGACAGACTATGGCTACACCTTC. Filled out from reference TRBV19 and TRBJ1-2, the complete variable domain reads DGGITQSPKYLFRKEGQNVTLSCEQNLNHDAMYWYRQDPGQGLRLIYYSQIVNDFQKGDIAEGYSVSREKKESFPLTVTSAQKNPTAFYLCAGRGTDYGYTFGSGTRLTVV.

The chain joins TRBV27 to TRBJ1-1; tentatively, D is TRBD1 (5 bases). This CDR3 has 13 residues. Germline CDR1 is MNHEY and CDR2 is SMNVEV (reference sequence). V lost 4 bases, J lost 3 bases, and 9 bases lay in between. The CDR3 bases are TGTGCCAGCAGTTCCGCCAGGGACACTGAAGCTTTCTTT. Its protein product is CASSSARDTEAFF.

The table lists this clone with a few counts. The rearrangement uses TRBV24-1 and TRBJ2-2; D may be TRBD2 (6 bases). V lost 0 bases and J 8 bases, leaving 9 bases between the germline ends. The CDR3 consists of 14 residues. Germline V CDR1 and CDR2: KGHDR, SFDVKD. The CDR3 protein is CATSDLGGEGELFF. As DNA, the CDR3 is TGTGCCACCAGTGATTTGGGAGGGGAAGGGGAGCTGTTTTTT.

The chain links TRBV3-1 (or the pseudogene TRBV3-2) to TRBJ1-4; D perhaps matches TRBD1 (6 bases). CDR1 and CDR2 (germline): LGHDT, YNNKEL (reference sequence). V was clipped by 4 bases and J by 0 bases, with 15 bases between them. The CDR3 contains 17 residues. The CDR3, as DNA: TGTGCCAGCAGCCCCCAGGGGTTACTTGCAACTAATGAAAAACTGTTTTTT. This codes for CASSPQGLLATNEKLFF.